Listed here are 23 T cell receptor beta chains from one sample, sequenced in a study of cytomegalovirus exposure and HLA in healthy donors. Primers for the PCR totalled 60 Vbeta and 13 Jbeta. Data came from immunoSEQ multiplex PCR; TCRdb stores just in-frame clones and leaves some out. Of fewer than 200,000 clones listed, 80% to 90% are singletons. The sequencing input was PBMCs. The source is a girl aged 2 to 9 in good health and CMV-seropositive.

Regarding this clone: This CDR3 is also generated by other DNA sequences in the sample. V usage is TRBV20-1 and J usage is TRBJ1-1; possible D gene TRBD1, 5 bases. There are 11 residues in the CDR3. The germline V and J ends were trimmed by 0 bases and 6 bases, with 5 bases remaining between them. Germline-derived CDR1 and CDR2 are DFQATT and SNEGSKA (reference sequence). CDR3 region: CSARDRAEAFF. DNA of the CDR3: TGCAGTGCTAGAGACAGGGCTGAAGCTTTCTTT.

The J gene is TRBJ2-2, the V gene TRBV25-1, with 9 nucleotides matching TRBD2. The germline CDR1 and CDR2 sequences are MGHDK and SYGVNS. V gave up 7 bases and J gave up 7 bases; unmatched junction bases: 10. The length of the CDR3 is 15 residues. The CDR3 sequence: CASMGRGGLGGELFF. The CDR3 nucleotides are TGTGCCAGCATGGGGCGGGGGGGCCTGGGCGGGGAGCTGTTTTTT.

The CDR3 region has the DNA TGTGCCAGCACCCAAAAAGGGCTAGCGGGAGGGAGGAACGAGCAGTACTTC. The encoded protein is CASTQKGLAGGRNEQYF. V is TRBV25-1 and J is TRBJ2-7; 12 positions agree with TRBD2. CDR1 and CDR2 (germline): MGHDK, SYGVNS. This CDR3 has 17 residues. Trimming at V came to 7 bases and at J to 5 bases, leaving 15 bases not matched to a gene.

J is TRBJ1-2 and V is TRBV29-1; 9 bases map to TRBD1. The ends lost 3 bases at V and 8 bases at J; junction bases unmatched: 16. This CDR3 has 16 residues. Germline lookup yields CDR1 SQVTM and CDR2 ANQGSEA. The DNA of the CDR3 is TGCAGCGTTGATCCTGTAGGGTCGGGACAGGGCTACGGCTACACCTTC. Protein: CSVDPVGSGQGYGYTF.

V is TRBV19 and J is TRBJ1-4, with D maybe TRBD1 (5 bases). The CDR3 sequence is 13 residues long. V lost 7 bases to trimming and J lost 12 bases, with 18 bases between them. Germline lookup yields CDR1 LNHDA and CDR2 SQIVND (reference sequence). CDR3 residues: CASTLLGVSQLFF. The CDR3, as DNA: TGTGCCAGTACCCTCTTAGGGGTTTCACAACTGTTTTTT. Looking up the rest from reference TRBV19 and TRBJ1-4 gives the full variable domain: DGGITQSPKYLFRKEGQNVTLSCEQNLNHDAMYWYRQDPGQGLRLIYYSQIVNDFQKGDIAEGYSVSREKKESFPLTVTSAQKNPTAFYLCASTLLGVSQLFFGSGTQLSVL.

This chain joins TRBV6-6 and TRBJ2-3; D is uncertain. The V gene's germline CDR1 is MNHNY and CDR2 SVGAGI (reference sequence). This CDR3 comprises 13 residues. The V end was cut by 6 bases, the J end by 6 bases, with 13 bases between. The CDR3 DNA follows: TGTGCCAGCAGCCCCACCCGGTGGGATACGCAGTATTTT. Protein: CASSPTRWDTQYF.

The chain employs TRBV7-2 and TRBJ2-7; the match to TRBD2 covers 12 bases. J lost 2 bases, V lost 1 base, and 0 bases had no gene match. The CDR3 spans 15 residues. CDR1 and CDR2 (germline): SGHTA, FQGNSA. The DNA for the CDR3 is TGTGCCAGCAGCTTAGGGACTAGCGGGACCTACGAGCAGTACTTC. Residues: CASSLGTSGTYEQYF.

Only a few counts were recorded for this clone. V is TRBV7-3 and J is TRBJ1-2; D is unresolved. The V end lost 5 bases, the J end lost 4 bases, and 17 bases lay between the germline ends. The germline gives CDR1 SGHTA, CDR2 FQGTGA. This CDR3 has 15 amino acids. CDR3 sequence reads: CASSPQAGNLYGYTF. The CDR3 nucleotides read TGTGCCAGCAGCCCACAAGCCGGGAATCTCTATGGCTACACCTTC.

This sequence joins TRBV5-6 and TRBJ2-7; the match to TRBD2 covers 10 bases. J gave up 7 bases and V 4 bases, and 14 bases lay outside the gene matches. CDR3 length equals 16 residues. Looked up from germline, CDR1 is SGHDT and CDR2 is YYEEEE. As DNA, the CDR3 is TGTGCCAGCAGCGTAACAAGGCCCAGCGGGAGGGATGAGCAGTACTTC. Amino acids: CASSVTRPSGRDEQYF.

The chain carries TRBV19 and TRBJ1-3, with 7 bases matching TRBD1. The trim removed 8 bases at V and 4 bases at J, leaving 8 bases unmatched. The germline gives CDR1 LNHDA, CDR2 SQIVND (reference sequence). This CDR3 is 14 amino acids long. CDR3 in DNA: TGTGCCAGTGGAATACAGGGGTCCGGAAACACCATATATTTT. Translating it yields CASGIQGSGNTIYF.

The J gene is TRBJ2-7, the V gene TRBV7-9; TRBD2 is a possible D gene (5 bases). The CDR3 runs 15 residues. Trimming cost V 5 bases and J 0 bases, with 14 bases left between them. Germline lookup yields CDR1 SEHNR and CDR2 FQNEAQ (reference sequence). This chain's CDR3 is CASSPGLGSSYEQYF. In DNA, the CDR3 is TGTGCCAGCAGCCCCGGACTGGGTAGCTCCTACGAGCAGTACTTC.

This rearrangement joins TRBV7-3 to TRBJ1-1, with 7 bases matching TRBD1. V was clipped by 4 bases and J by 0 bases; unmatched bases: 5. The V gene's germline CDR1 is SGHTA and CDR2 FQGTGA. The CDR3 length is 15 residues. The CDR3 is CASSSIGGMNTEAFF. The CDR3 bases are TGTGCCAGCAGCTCAATAGGGGGCATGAACACTGAAGCTTTCTTT.

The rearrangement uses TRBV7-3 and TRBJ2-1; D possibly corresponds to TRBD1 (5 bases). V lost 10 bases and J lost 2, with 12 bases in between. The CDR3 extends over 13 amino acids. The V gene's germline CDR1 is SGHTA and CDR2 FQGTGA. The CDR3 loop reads CATIQGTYNEQFF. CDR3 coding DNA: TGTGCCACAATTCAGGGAACCTACAATGAGCAGTTCTTC.

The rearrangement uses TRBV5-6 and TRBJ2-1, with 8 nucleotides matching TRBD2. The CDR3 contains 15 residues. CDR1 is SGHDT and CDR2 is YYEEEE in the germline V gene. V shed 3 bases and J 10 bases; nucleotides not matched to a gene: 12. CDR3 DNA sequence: TGTGCCAGCAGCTCGGACGGGAGGGCCTCCCCCGAGCAGTTCTTC. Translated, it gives CASSSDGRASPEQFF. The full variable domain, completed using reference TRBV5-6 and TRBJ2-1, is DAGVTQSPTHLIKTRGQQVTLRCSPKSGHDTVSWYQQALGQGPQFIFQYYEEEERQRGNFPDRFSGHQFPNYSSELNVNALLLGDSALYLCASSSDGRASPEQFFGPGTRLTVL.

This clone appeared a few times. CDR3 region: CAISGEGSPLHF. The CDR3 bases are TGTGCCATCAGTGGCGAGGGCTCACCCCTCCACTTT. V usage is TRBV10-3 and J usage is TRBJ1-6; D gene uncertain. V gave up 4 bases and J gave up 10 bases, with 8 bases separating them. CDR1 and CDR2 from the germline V gene are ENHRY and SYGVKD. The CDR3 length is 12 residues.

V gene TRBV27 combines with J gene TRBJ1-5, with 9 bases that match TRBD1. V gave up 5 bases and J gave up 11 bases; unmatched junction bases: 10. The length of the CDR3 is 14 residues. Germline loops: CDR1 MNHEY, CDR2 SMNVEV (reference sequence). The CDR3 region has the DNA TGTGCCAGCAGTCCAGGGACAGGGCGGAGGGCCCAGCATTTT. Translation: CASSPGTGRRAQHF.

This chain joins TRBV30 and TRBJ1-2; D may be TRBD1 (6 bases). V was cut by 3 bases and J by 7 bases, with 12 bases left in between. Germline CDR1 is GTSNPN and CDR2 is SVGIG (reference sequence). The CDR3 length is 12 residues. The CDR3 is CAWSKQGGGYTF. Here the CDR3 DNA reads TGTGCCTGGAGCAAACAGGGTGGTGGCTACACCTTC. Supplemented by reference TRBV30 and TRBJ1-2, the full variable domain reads SQTIHQWPATLVQPVGSPLSLECTVEGTSNPNLYWYRQAAGRGLQLLFYSVGIGQISSEVPQNLSASRPQDRQFILSSKKLLLSDSGFYLCAWSKQGGGYTFGSGTRLTVV.

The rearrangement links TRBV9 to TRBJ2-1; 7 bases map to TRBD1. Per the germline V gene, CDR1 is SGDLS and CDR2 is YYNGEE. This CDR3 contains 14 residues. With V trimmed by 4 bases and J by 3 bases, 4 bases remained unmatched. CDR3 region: CASSPRQGYNEQFF. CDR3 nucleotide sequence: TGTGCCAGCAGCCCTCGACAGGGCTACAATGAGCAGTTCTTC.

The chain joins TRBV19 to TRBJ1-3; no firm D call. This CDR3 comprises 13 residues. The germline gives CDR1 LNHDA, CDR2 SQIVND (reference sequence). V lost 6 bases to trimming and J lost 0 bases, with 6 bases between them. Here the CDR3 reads CASRLSSGNTIYF. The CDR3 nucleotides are TGTGCCAGTAGATTGAGCTCTGGAAACACCATATATTTT.

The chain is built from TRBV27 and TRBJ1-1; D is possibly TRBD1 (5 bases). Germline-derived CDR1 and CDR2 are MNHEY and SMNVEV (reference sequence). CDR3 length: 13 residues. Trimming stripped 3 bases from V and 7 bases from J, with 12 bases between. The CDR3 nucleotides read TGTGCCAGCAGTTTTGGAGGGACCGTTGAAGCTTTCTTT. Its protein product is CASSFGGTVEAFF.

In DNA, the CDR3 is TGTGCCAGCAGAACCAAAAGGGGAGGGACAGGATACTACGAGCAGTACTTC. It encodes CASRTKRGGTGYYEQYF. The gene calls are TRBV28 and TRBJ2-7, with D perhaps matching TRBD1 (8 bases). In germline, CDR1 is MDHEN, CDR2 SYDVKM. The CDR3 sequence is 17 residues long. V gave up 6 bases and J gave up 3 bases, with 24 bases separating them.

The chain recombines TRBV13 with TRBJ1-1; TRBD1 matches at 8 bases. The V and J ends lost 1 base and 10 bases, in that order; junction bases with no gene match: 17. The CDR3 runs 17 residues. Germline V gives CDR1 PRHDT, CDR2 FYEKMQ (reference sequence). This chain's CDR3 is CASSLVSQGAGRGGAFF. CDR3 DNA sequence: TGTGCCAGCAGCTTAGTGAGTCAGGGGGCAGGGCGAGGGGGAGCTTTCTTT.

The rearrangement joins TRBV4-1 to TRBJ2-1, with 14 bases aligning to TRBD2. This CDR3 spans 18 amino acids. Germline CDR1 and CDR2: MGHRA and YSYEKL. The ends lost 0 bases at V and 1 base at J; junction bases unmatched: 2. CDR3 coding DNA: TGCGCCAGCAGCCAAGAAAGGACTAGCGGGGGGTCCTACAATGAGCAGTTCTTC. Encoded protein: CASSQERTSGGSYNEQFF.